This TCR beta chain was sequenced during a study of blood T cell repertoires in COVID-19. The germline gives CDR1 MDHEN, CDR2 SYDVKM. V was clipped by 8 bases and J by 7 bases, with 18 bases between them. This CDR3 contains 13 residues. Sequenced by immunoSEQ multiplex PCR; TCRdb stores in-frame clones only, minus some. The sample includes around 200,000 clones, about 85% of them seen just once. The sequence derives from an elderly woman with acute or convalescent COVID-19. Material for sequencing was peripheral blood. This chain uses TRBV28 with TRBJ2-7; D might be TRBD1 (5 bases). The chain's CDR3 is CASRVQGAKEQYF. The CDR3 DNA reads TGTGCCAGCCGCGTCCAAGGGGCGAAAGAGCAGTACTTC.